These T cell receptor beta chains were read from a single sample in a study of blood T cell repertoires in COVID-19. Here immunoSEQ multiplex PCR was the method, and the copy in TCRdb shows in-frame clones only, minus some. Seen here are about 50,000 clones, 60% to 80% observed once, and the top ten hold around 45%. Input material: peripheral blood. These receptors were obtained from a man aged 65 to 79 with active or convalescent COVID-19. CDR3s include the opening cysteine and the closing phenylalanine or tryptophan. D genes are given only for firm matches. Rows may omit the clone size; those that give it use once, few, many or a size class.

TRBJ2-5 - TRBV7-9 TRBD2 TGTGCCAGCAGCGCCTCTAGCGGGCTACGCCAAGAGACCCAGTACTTC CASSASSGLRQETQYF
TRBJ2-3 few TRBV11-2 - TGTGCCAGCAGCTCTTTCGGCGCAGGACTCACAGATACGCAGTATTTT CASSSFGAGLTDTQYF
TRBJ1-4 - TRBV7-2 - TGTGCCAGCAGCTTAGCCGGGCAGGGAAAACTGTTTTTT CASSLAGQGKLFF
TRBJ2-1 few TRBV9 - TGTGCCAGCAGCCCAACTCAAAGCCCGCGGAATGAGCAGTTCTTC CASSPTQSPRNEQFF
TRBJ1-3 few TRBV7-2 - TGTGCCAGCAGCCCCTTTCGATCTGGACCGGGGTTCTCTGGAAACACCATATATTTT CASSPFRSGPGFSGNTIYF
TRBJ2-7 large TRBV11-2 - TGTGCCAGCAGCTTATATGGGGCTTCGCGCGAAGACGACGAGCAGTACTTC CASSLYGASREDDEQYF
TRBJ2-7 - TRBV10-3 TRBD2 TGTGCCATCAGTGATCCCGGGACTAGCGGGCGAACCTACGAGCAGTACTTC CAISDPGTSGRTYEQYF
TRBJ1-1 - TRBV7-2 - TGTGCCAGCGGATCCCCCTCGGGGAACACTGAAGCTTTCTTT CASGSPSGNTEAFF
TRBJ1-1 - TRBV28 - TGTGCCAGCAGTTTACAGGGGTTGAACACTGAAGCTTTCTTT CASSLQGLNTEAFF
TRBJ1-2 - TRBV27 - TGTGCCAGCAGTACCCAGGGCTGGTTGAACTATGGCTACACCTTC CASSTQGWLNYGYTF
TRBJ2-7 - TRBV3-1/TRBV3-2 TRBD2 TGTGCCAGCAGCTCGAGGACTAGCGGGGAGGGGGGCGAGCAGTACTTC CASSSRTSGEGGEQYF
TRBJ1-1 - TRBV3-1/TRBV3-2 - TGTGCCAGCAGCCAGCCCCGGGGCAGGACAGATGAAGCTTTCTTT CASSQPRGRTDEAFF
TRBJ2-3 - TRBV7-9 TRBD1 TGTGCCAGCAGCTTAGGACAGGGGGCCGCAGATACGCAGTATTTT CASSLGQGAADTQYF